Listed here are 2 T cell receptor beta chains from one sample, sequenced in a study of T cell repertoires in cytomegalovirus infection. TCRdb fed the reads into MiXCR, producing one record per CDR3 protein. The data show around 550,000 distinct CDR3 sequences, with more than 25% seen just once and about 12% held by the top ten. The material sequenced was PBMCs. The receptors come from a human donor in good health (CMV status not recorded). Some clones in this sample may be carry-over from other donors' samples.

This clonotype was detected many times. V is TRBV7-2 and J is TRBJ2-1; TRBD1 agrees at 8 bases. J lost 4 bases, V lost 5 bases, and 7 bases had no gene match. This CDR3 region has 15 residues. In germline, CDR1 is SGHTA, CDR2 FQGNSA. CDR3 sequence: CASSPPGQEYNEQFF. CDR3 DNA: TGTGCCAGCAGCCCCCCGGGACAGGAATACAATGAGCAGTTCTTC. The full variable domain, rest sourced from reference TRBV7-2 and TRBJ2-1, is GAGVSQSPSNKVTEKGKDVELRCDPISGHTALYWYRQSLGQGLEFLIYFQGNSAPDKSGLPSDRFSAERTGGSVSTLTIQRTQQEDSAVYLCASSPPGQEYNEQFFGPGTRLTVL.

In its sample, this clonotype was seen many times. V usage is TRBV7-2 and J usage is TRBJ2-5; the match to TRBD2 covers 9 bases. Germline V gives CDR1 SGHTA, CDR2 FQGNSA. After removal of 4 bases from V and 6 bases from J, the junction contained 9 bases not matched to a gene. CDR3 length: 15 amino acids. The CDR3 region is CASSSRGRGGKTQYF. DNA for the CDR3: TGTGCCAGCAGCTCCCGCGGGAGGGGGGGGAAGACCCAGTACTTC.